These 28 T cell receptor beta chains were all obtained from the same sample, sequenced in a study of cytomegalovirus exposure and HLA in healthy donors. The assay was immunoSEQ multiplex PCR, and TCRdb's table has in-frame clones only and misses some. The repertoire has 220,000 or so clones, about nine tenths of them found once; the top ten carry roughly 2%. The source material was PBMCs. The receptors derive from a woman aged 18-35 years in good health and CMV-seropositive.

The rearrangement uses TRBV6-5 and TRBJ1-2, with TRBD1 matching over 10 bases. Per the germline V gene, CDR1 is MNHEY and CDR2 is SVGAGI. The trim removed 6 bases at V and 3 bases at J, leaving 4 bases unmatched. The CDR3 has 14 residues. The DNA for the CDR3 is TGTGCCAGCAGGGAGACAGGGGGCGACTATGGCTACACCTTC. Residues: CASRETGGDYGYTF.

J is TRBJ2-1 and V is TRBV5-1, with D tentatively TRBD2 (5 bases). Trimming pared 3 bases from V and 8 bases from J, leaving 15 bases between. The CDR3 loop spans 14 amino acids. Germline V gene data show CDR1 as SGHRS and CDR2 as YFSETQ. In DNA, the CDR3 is TGCGCCAGCAGCTCGGCGGGTGATTTCTATGAGCAGTTCTTC. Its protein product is CASSSAGDFYEQFF.

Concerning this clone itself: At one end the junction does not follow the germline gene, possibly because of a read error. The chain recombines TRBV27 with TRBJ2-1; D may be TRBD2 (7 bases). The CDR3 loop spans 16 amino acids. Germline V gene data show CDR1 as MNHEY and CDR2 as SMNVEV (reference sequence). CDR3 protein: CAGSLLGAGVVNEQFF. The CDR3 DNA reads TGTGCCGGCAGCCTTCTGGGGGCGGGAGTAGTCAATGAGCAGTTCTTC.

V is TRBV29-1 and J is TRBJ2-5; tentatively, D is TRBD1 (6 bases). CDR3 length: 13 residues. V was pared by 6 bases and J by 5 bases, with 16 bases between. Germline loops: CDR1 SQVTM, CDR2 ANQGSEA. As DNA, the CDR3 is TGCAGCGTGGGGGCCTCAGGTGGGGAGACCCAGTACTTC. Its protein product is CSVGASGGETQYF.

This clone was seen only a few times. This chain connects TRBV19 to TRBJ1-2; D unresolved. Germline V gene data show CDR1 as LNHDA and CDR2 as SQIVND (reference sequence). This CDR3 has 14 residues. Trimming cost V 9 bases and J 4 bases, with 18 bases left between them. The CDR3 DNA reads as TGTGCCAGCCTGAGGGCAGGCGGGATCTATGGCTACACCTTC. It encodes CASLRAGGIYGYTF.

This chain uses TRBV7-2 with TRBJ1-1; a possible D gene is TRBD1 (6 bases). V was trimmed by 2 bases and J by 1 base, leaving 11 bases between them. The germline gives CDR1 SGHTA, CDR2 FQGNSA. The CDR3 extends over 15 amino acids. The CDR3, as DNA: TGTGCCAGCAGCTTACAGGGGTTGGCGAACACTGAAGCTTTCTTT. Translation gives CASSLQGLANTEAFF.

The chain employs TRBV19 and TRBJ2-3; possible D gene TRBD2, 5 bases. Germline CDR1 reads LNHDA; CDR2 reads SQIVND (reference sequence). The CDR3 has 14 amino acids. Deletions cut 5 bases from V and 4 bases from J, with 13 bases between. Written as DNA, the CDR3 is TGTGCCAGTAGTCGTAAAGGGCGGGCAGATACGCAGTATTTT. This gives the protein CASSRKGRADTQYF.

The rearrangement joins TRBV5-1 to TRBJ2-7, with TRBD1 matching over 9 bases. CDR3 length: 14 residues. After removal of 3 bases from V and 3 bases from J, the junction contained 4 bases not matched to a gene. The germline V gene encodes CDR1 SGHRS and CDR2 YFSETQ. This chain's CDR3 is CASSWGQGDYEQYF. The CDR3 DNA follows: TGCGCCAGCAGCTGGGGACAGGGAGACTACGAGCAGTACTTC. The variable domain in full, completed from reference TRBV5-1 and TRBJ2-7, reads KAGVTQTPRYLIKTRGQQVTLSCSPISGHRSVSWYQQTPGQGLQFLFEYFSETQRNKGNFPGRFSGRQFSNSRSEMNVSTLELGDSALYLCASSWGQGDYEQYFGPGTRLTVT.

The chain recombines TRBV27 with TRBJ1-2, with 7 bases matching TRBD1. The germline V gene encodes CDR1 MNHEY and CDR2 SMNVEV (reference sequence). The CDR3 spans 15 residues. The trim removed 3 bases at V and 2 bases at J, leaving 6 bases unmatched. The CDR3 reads CASSLTTGPNYGYTF. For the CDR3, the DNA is TGTGCCAGCAGTTTGACGACAGGGCCCAACTATGGCTACACCTTC.

CDR3 amino acids: CASKPGANTEAFF. CDR3 nucleotides: TGTGCCAGCAAACCAGGGGCGAACACTGAAGCTTTCTTT. V and J are TRBV27 and TRBJ1-1; the D gene is possibly TRBD1 (6 bases). With 7 bases removed from V and 1 base from J, the gap between germline ends came to 10 bases. This CDR3 contains 13 residues. Germline-derived CDR1 and CDR2 are MNHEY and SMNVEV (reference sequence).

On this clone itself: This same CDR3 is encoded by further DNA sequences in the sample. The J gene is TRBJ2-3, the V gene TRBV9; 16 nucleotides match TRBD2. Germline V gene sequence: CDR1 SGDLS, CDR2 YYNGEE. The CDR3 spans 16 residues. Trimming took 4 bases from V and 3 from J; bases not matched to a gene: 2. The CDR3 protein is CASSSGLAGGTDTQYF. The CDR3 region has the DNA TGTGCCAGCAGCTCGGGACTAGCGGGAGGGACAGATACGCAGTATTTT.

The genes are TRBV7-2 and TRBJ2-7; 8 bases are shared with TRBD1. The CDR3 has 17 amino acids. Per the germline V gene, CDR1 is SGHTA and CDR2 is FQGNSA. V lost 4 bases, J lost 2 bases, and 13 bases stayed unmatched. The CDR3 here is CASSSPPRDRRPYEQYF. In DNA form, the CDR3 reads TGTGCCAGCAGCTCACCTCCCCGGGACAGGCGACCCTACGAGCAGTACTTC.

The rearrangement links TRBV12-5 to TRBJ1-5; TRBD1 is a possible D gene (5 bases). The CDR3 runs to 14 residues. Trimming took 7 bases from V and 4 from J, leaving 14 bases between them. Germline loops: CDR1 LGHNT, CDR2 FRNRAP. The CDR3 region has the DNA TGTGCTAGTGCGGAGGGGATTCGGAATCAGCCCCAGCATTTT. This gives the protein CASAEGIRNQPQHF.

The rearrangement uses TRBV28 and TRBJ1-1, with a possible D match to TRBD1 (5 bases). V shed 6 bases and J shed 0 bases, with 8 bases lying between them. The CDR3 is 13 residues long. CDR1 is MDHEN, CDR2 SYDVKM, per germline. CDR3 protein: CASSQGMNTEAFF. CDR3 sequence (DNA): TGTGCCAGCAGCCAGGGAATGAACACTGAAGCTTTCTTT.

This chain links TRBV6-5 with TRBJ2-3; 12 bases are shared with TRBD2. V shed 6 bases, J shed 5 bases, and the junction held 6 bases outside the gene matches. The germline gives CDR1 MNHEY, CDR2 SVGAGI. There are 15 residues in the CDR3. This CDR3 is CASRNPGLAGDTQYF. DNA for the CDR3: TGTGCCAGCAGAAACCCGGGACTAGCGGGAGATACGCAGTATTTT.

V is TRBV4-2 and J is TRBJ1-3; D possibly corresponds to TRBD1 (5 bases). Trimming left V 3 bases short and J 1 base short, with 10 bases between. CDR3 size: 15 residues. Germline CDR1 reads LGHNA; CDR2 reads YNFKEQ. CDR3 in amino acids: CASSHETASGNTIYF. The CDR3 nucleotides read TGTGCCAGCAGCCATGAGACAGCGTCTGGAAACACCATATATTTT.

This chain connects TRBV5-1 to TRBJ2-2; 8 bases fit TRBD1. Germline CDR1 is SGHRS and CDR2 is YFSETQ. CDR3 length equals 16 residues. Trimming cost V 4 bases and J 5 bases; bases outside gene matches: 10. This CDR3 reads CASSGTQGAGTGELFF. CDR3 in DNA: TGCGCCAGCAGCGGGACCCAGGGGGCTGGGACCGGGGAGCTGTTTTTT.

The CDR3 is CASSPGLAGLYNEQFF. DNA of the CDR3: TGTGCCAGCAGTCCCGGACTAGCGGGGCTCTACAATGAGCAGTTCTTC. This chain joins TRBV27 and TRBJ2-1, with 12 nucleotides matching TRBD2. V lost 5 bases to trimming and J lost 3 bases; unmatched junction nucleotides: 5. Germline values: CDR1 MNHEY, CDR2 SMNVEV (reference sequence). CDR3 length: 16 residues.

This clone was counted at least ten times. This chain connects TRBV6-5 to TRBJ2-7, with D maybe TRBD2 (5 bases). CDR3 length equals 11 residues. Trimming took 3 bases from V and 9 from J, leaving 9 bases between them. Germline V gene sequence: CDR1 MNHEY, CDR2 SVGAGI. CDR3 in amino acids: CASSYDYLQYF. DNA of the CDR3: TGTGCCAGCAGTTATGACTATTTGCAGTACTTC.

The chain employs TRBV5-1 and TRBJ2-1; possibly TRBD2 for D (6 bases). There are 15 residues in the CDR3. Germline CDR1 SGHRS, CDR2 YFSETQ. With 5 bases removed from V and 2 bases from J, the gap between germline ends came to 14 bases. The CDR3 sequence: CASRRRSSAYNEQFF. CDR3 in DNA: TGCGCCAGCAGGAGAAGGTCTAGCGCCTACAATGAGCAGTTCTTC.

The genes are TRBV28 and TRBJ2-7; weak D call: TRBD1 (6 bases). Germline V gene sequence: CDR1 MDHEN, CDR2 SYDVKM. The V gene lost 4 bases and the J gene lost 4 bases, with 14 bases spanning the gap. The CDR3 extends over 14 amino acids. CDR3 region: CASSYPGTLYEQYF. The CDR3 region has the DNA TGTGCCAGCAGTTACCCCGGGACACTATACGAGCAGTACTTC.

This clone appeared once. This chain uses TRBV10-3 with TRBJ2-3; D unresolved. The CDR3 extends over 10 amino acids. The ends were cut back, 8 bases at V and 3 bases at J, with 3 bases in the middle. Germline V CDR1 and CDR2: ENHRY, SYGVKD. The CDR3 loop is CAIATDTQYF. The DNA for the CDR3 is TGTGCCATCGCGACAGATACGCAGTATTTT.

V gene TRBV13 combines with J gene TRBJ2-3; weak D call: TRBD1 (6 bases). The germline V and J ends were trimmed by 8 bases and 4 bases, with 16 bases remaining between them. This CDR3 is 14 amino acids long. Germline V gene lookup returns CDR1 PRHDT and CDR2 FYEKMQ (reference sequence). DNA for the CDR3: TGTGCCAGCCGCCAGGGGCCCCGAGCAGATACGCAGTATTTT. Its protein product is CASRQGPRADTQYF. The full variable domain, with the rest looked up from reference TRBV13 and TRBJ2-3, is AAGVIQSPRHLIKEKRETATLKCYPIPRHDTVYWYQQGPGQDPQFLISFYEKMQSDKGSIPDRFSAQQFSDYHSELNMSSLELGDSALYFCASRQGPRADTQYFGPGTRLTVL.

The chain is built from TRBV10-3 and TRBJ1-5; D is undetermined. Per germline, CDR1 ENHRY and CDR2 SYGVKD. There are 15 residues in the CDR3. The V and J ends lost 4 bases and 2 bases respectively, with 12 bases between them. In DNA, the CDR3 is TGTGCCATCAGTGGGGTCCTTCGGGGCAATCAGCCCCAGCATTTT. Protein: CAISGVLRGNQPQHF.

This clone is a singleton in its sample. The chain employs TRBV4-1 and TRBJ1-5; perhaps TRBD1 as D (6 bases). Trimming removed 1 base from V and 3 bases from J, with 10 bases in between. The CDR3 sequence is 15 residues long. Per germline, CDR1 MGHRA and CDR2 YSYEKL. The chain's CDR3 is CASSQGYRDNQPQHF. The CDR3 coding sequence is TGCGCCAGCAGCCAAGGTTACAGGGACAATCAGCCCCAGCATTTT.

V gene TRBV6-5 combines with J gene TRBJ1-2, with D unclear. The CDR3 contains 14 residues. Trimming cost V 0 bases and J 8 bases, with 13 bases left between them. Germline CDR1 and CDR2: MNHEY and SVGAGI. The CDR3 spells CASSYSGGLEGYTF. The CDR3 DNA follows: TGTGCCAGCAGTTACTCTGGCGGGCTTGAGGGCTACACCTTC.

CDR3 coding DNA: TGTGCCAGCAGCGTGCCGGGACTAGCGCCTTACAATGAGCAGTTCTTC. As protein: CASSVPGLAPYNEQFF. The rearrangement joins TRBV7-9 to TRBJ2-1; 10 bases line up with TRBD2. CDR1 and CDR2 (germline): SEHNR, FQNEAQ (reference sequence). The V gene end was trimmed by 5 bases and the J gene end by 4 bases; junction bases not matched to a gene: 8. The CDR3 totals 16 residues.

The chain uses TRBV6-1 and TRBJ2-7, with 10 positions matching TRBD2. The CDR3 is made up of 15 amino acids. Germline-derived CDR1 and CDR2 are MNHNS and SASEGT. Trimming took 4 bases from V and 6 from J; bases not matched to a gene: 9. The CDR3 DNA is TGTGCCAGCAGTGCCCCAGCGGGAGGGTTTGGCGAGCAGTACTTC. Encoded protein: CASSAPAGGFGEQYF.